Listed below are T cell receptor beta chains from one sample, sequenced in a study of blood T cell repertoires in COVID-19. Sequencing used immunoSEQ multiplex PCR; TCRdb keeps in-frame clones, though not all of them. The sample has around 67,000 clones, around four fifths seen once. Sequencing was done on a sample of peripheral blood. The receptors come from a man between 45 and 60 years old with active COVID-19. CDR3s include the opening cysteine and the closing phenylalanine or tryptophan. Each record gives: V gene, J gene, CDR3 protein.

V gene: TRBV28; J gene: TRBJ1-2; CDR3 protein: CASSSKDRVWGGYTF
V gene: TRBV19; J gene: TRBJ1-1; CDR3 protein: CASSIMADTEAFF
V gene: TRBV3-1/TRBV3-2; J gene: TRBJ2-1; CDR3 protein: CASSLGTSDEQFF
V gene: TRBV30; J gene: TRBJ1-5; CDR3 protein: CAWSVGVNQPQHF
V gene: TRBV19; J gene: TRBJ1-2; CDR3 protein: CASSIIGGETNYGYTF
V gene: TRBV19; J gene: TRBJ2-7; CDR3 protein: CASSQPGLAGEQYF
V gene: TRBV28; J gene: TRBJ1-1; CDR3 protein: CASKTGVLNTEAFF
V gene: TRBV2; J gene: TRBJ2-7; CDR3 protein: CAGGDRAYEQYF
V gene: TRBV24-1; J gene: TRBJ2-1; CDR3 protein: CATRDTSGIDNEQFF
V gene: TRBV27; J gene: TRBJ2-7; CDR3 protein: CASSLHRGNLQLYEQYF
V gene: TRBV24-1; J gene: TRBJ2-5; CDR3 protein: CATSDASGTEGGETQYF
V gene: TRBV9; J gene: TRBJ1-3; CDR3 protein: CASSAQTELGNTIYF
V gene: TRBV6-5; J gene: TRBJ1-1; CDR3 protein: CASSYSKGGTEAFF
V gene: TRBV9; J gene: TRBJ1-5; CDR3 protein: CASSDGVNNQPQHF
V gene: TRBV28; J gene: TRBJ1-2; CDR3 protein: CASRLGAGGASYTF
V gene: TRBV6-6; J gene: TRBJ2-5; CDR3 protein: CASSHSGTGRQRETQYF
V gene: TRBV6-5; J gene: TRBJ1-2; CDR3 protein: CASSSSLGNYGYTF
V gene: TRBV13; J gene: TRBJ2-3; CDR3 protein: CASSSKRGGRTDTQYF
V gene: TRBV24-1; J gene: TRBJ2-1; CDR3 protein: CATSDQGQGIYNEQFF
V gene: TRBV5-4; J gene: TRBJ1-4; CDR3 protein: CASSPQGARSEKLFF
V gene: TRBV11-2; J gene: TRBJ1-6; CDR3 protein: CASGQGGSPLHF
V gene: TRBV2; J gene: TRBJ1-5; CDR3 protein: CASRDREAGQPQHF
V gene: TRBV9; J gene: TRBJ1-4; CDR3 protein: CASSVWGRGEKLFF
V gene: TRBV18; J gene: TRBJ2-5; CDR3 protein: CASSLRETQYF
V gene: TRBV2; J gene: TRBJ2-1; CDR3 protein: CASSSLGLDGNEQFF
V gene: TRBV5-1; J gene: TRBJ2-7; CDR3 protein: CASSLDTYEQYF
V gene: TRBV30; J gene: TRBJ2-2; CDR3 protein: CAWRGGGSYTGELFF
V gene: TRBV7-2; J gene: TRBJ2-2; CDR3 protein: CASSQQGPLLAGELFF
V gene: TRBV7-2; J gene: TRBJ1-2; CDR3 protein: CASSPRRTNYGYTF